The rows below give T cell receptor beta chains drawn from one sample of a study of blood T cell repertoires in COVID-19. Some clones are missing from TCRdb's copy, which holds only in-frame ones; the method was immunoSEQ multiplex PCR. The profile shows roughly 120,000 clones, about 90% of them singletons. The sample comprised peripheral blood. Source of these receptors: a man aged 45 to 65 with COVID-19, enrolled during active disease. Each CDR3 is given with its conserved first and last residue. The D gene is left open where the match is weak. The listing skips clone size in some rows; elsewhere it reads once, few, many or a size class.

CDR3aa: CASSSAYEQYF
CDR3nt: TGTGCCAGCAGTTCCGCCTACGAGCAGTACTTC
abundance: NA
d_gene: NA
v_gene: TRBV28
j_gene: TRBJ2-7

CDR3aa: CASSEMGSPAEAFF
CDR3nt: TGTGCCAGCAGTGAAATGGGCAGCCCGGCTGAAGCTTTCTTT
abundance: NA
d_gene: NA
v_gene: TRBV6-1
j_gene: TRBJ1-1

CDR3aa: CASSPGMDQPQHF
CDR3nt: TGTGCCAGTAGTCCAGGGATGGATCAGCCCCAGCATTTT
abundance: NA
d_gene: NA
v_gene: TRBV19
j_gene: TRBJ1-5

CDR3aa: CASSRPDRGTDTQYF
CDR3nt: TGTGCCAGCAGCCGGCCGGACAGGGGTACAGATACGCAGTATTTT
abundance: NA
d_gene: TRBD1
v_gene: TRBV28
j_gene: TRBJ2-3

CDR3aa: CATSDLWGGAQYF
CDR3nt: TGTGCCACCAGTGATTTATGGGGGGGGGCCCAGTACTTC
abundance: NA
d_gene: TRBD2
v_gene: TRBV24-1
j_gene: TRBJ2-5

CDR3aa: CAISDGVIVGEAFF
CDR3nt: TGTGCCATCAGTGACGGGGTTATAGTGGGTGAAGCTTTCTTT
abundance: NA
d_gene: NA
v_gene: TRBV10-3
j_gene: TRBJ1-1

CDR3aa: CASSRDTTNTEAFF
CDR3nt: TGTGCCAGCAGCAGGGACACCACGAACACTGAAGCTTTCTTT
abundance: NA
d_gene: NA
v_gene: TRBV6-2/TRBV6-3
j_gene: TRBJ1-1

CDR3aa: CASSTTGDQPQHF
CDR3nt: TGTGCCAGCTCGACGACAGGGGATCAGCCCCAGCATTTT
abundance: NA
d_gene: TRBD1
v_gene: TRBV18
j_gene: TRBJ1-5

CDR3aa: CASSTGGGRYNEQFF
CDR3nt: TGTGCCAGCAGCACAGGGGGCGGAAGGTACAATGAGCAGTTCTTC
abundance: NA
d_gene: TRBD1
v_gene: TRBV25-1
j_gene: TRBJ2-1

CDR3aa: CASSQGTGTFEKLFF
CDR3nt: TGTGCCAGCAGCCAAGGGACAGGGACGTTCGAAAAACTGTTTTTT
abundance: NA
d_gene: TRBD1
v_gene: TRBV3-1/TRBV3-2
j_gene: TRBJ1-4

CDR3aa: CASSDLAGGPGTGELFF
CDR3nt: TGTGCCAGCAGTGACCTAGCGGGAGGGCCGGGGACCGGGGAGCTGTTTTTT
abundance: NA
d_gene: TRBD2
v_gene: TRBV6-1
j_gene: TRBJ2-2

CDR3aa: CASIENKGTGELFF
CDR3nt: TGTGCCAGTATTGAAAATAAGGGGACCGGGGAGCTGTTTTTT
abundance: NA
d_gene: NA
v_gene: TRBV19
j_gene: TRBJ2-2

CDR3aa: CASSSDRFSYNEQFF
CDR3nt: TGTGCCAGCAGTTCCGACAGATTCTCCTACAATGAGCAGTTCTTC
abundance: NA
d_gene: NA
v_gene: TRBV2
j_gene: TRBJ2-1

CDR3aa: CAISAAGAPETQYF
CDR3nt: TGTGCCATCAGTGCTGCAGGGGCACCAGAGACCCAGTACTTC
abundance: NA
d_gene: NA
v_gene: TRBV10-3
j_gene: TRBJ2-5

CDR3aa: CASSLEPAGGSQETQYF
CDR3nt: TGTGCCAGCAGCTTAGAGCCAGCGGGAGGAAGCCAAGAGACCCAGTACTTC
abundance: NA
d_gene: TRBD2
v_gene: TRBV7-6
j_gene: TRBJ2-5

CDR3aa: CASSRQDPDTQYF
CDR3nt: TGTGCCAGCAGTCGACAGGATCCTGATACGCAGTATTTT
abundance: NA
d_gene: NA
v_gene: TRBV6-2/TRBV6-3
j_gene: TRBJ2-3

CDR3aa: CATLSSGGETQYF
CDR3nt: TGTGCCACTCTCAGTAGCGGGGGGGAGACCCAGTACTTC
abundance: NA
d_gene: TRBD2
v_gene: TRBV10-3
j_gene: TRBJ2-5

CDR3aa: CASSRTTFQETQYF
CDR3nt: TGTGCCAGCAGTCGGACTACCTTCCAAGAGACCCAGTACTTC
abundance: NA
d_gene: NA
v_gene: TRBV6-5
j_gene: TRBJ2-5

CDR3aa: CASSPGDRVTGELFF
CDR3nt: TGTGCCAGCAGCCCTGGGGACAGGGTGACCGGGGAGCTGTTTTTT
abundance: NA
d_gene: TRBD1
v_gene: TRBV7-2
j_gene: TRBJ2-2

CDR3aa: CASSVAGGSTDTQYF
CDR3nt: TGTGCCAGTAGTGTCGCGGGAGGGAGCACAGATACGCAGTATTTT
abundance: NA
d_gene: TRBD2
v_gene: TRBV19
j_gene: TRBJ2-3

CDR3aa: CVRDRGPYEQYF
CDR3nt: TGTGTCAGGGACAGGGGGCCATACGAGCAGTACTTC
abundance: once
d_gene: NA
v_gene: TRBV7-5
j_gene: TRBJ2-7

CDR3aa: CAWSVREDNEQFF
CDR3nt: TGTGCCTGGAGTGTGCGGGAGGACAATGAGCAGTTCTTC
abundance: NA
d_gene: TRBD2
v_gene: TRBV30
j_gene: TRBJ2-1

CDR3aa: CASTSRNEDTQYF
CDR3nt: TGTGCCAGTACGTCTAGGAATGAGGATACGCAGTATTTT
abundance: NA
d_gene: NA
v_gene: TRBV19
j_gene: TRBJ2-3

CDR3aa: CAISGGQDNYGYTF
CDR3nt: TGTGCCATCAGTGGGGGACAGGATAACTATGGCTACACCTTC
abundance: NA
d_gene: TRBD1
v_gene: TRBV10-3
j_gene: TRBJ1-2

CDR3aa: CASSSRLAGSTDTQYF
CDR3nt: TGTGCCAGCAGCTCGCGACTAGCGGGAAGCACAGATACGCAGTATTTT
abundance: NA
d_gene: TRBD2
v_gene: TRBV5-4
j_gene: TRBJ2-3

CDR3aa: CASSQGSGRGGETQYF
CDR3nt: TGCGCCAGCAGCCAAGGTAGCGGGAGAGGTGGTGAGACCCAGTACTTC
abundance: NA
d_gene: TRBD2
v_gene: TRBV4-3
j_gene: TRBJ2-5

CDR3aa: CASSHVPGLAGGSSYNEQFF
CDR3nt: TGCGCCAGCAGTCACGTCCCGGGACTAGCGGGAGGGAGCTCCTACAATGAGCAGTTCTTC
abundance: NA
d_gene: TRBD2
v_gene: TRBV23-1
j_gene: TRBJ2-1

CDR3aa: CASSFATSGRASVGDTQYF
CDR3nt: TGTGCCAGCAGCTTCGCGACTAGCGGGAGAGCGAGTGTTGGAGATACGCAGTATTTT
abundance: NA
d_gene: TRBD2
v_gene: TRBV7-8
j_gene: TRBJ2-3

CDR3aa: CASSYPAGDTGELFF
CDR3nt: TGTGCCAGCAGTTACCCCGCAGGGGACACCGGGGAGCTGTTTTTT
abundance: NA
d_gene: NA
v_gene: TRBV6-2/TRBV6-3
j_gene: TRBJ2-2

CDR3aa: CASSLTGEADTQYF
CDR3nt: TGTGCCAGCAGCTTAACCGGGGAGGCAGATACGCAGTATTTT
abundance: NA
d_gene: NA
v_gene: TRBV7-9
j_gene: TRBJ2-3

CDR3aa: CASSTSGQGLRSYEQYF
CDR3nt: TGTGCCAGCAGCACCTCGGGACAGGGGCTGCGGTCCTACGAGCAGTACTTC
abundance: NA
d_gene: TRBD1
v_gene: TRBV13
j_gene: TRBJ2-7

CDR3aa: CASSLGISSGNTIYF
CDR3nt: TGTGCCAGCAGCTTAGGTATCAGCTCTGGAAACACCATATATTTT
abundance: NA
d_gene: NA
v_gene: TRBV7-2
j_gene: TRBJ1-3